The 30 T cell receptor beta chains in this list originate from one sample, sequenced in a study of blood T cell repertoires in COVID-19. Using immunoSEQ multiplex PCR, the repertoire was profiled, and TCRdb retains in-frame clones only, with some absent. Of around 400,000 clones listed, around 87% are singletons. The sequenced sample was peripheral blood. Receptors were obtained from an older woman with COVID-19, enrolled during active disease.

The V and J genes are TRBV27 and TRBJ1-2, with TRBD1 identical over 9 bases. The CDR3 has 13 amino acids. The J segment lost 3 bases and the V segment lost 6 bases, leaving 2 bases of the junction unmatched. Germline V gives CDR1 MNHEY, CDR2 SMNVEV (reference sequence). CDR3 loop: CASRGTGYYGYTF. CDR3 nucleotide sequence: TGTGCCAGCAGGGGGACAGGGTACTATGGCTACACCTTC.

The V call is TRBV6-6, the J call TRBJ1-5, with a weak D call TRBD1 (6 bases). Looked up from germline, CDR1 is MNHNY and CDR2 is SVGAGI (reference sequence). Trimming removed 6 bases from V and 9 bases from J, with 15 bases in between. The CDR3 length is 13 residues. CDR3 residues: CASRPDSITPQHF. The CDR3 coding sequence is TGTGCCAGCAGACCGGACAGCATAACGCCCCAGCATTTT.

This chain links TRBV3-1 (or the pseudogene TRBV3-2) with TRBJ2-7, with TRBD2 as a possible D gene (5 bases). Looked up from germline, CDR1 is LGHDT and CDR2 is YNNKEL (reference sequence). The CDR3 is 18 residues long. V lost 2 bases and J lost 2, with 22 bases in between. DNA of the CDR3: TGTGCCAGCAGCCAAAGGGTTCTTGGTGAGGGTTTGCCCTACGAGCAGTACTTC. Protein product: CASSQRVLGEGLPYEQYF.

In this sample, this clone turned up once. The chain links TRBV25-1 to TRBJ2-6; no clear D. Looked up from germline, CDR1 is MGHDK and CDR2 is SYGVNS. V was shortened by 2 bases and J by 4 bases, with 18 bases between the two germline ends. The CDR3 is made up of 18 amino acids. The CDR3 nucleotides are TGTGCCAGCAGTGAAAGTTTTGGCGTCAGGCCCGGGGCCAACGTCCTGACTTTC. Translated: CASSESFGVRPGANVLTF.

The V call is TRBV18, the J call TRBJ1-1, with TRBD1 matching 9 bases. The CDR3 extends over 15 amino acids. Germline V gene lookup returns CDR1 KGHSH and CDR2 LQKENI. The junction had 6 bases not matched to a gene; V was cut back by 5 bases and J by 2 bases. DNA of the CDR3: TGTGCCAGCTCAAAGAACAGGGGGCTTAACACTGAAGCTTTCTTT. Amino acids: CASSKNRGLNTEAFF.

The chain has TRBV3-1 (or the pseudogene TRBV3-2) and TRBJ1-4; no clear D. This CDR3 comprises 15 residues. The V gene lost 1 base and the J gene lost 0 bases, with 6 bases spanning the gap. Germline CDR1 and CDR2: LGHDT and YNNKEL (reference sequence). CDR3 coding DNA: TGTGCCAGCAGCCAAGGGAGTACAACTAATGAAAAACTGTTTTTT. It yields the protein CASSQGSTTNEKLFF.

The chain joins TRBV6-6 to TRBJ1-2, with D unclear. V gave up 7 bases and J gave up 1 base, with 7 bases separating them. CDR1 MNHNY and CDR2 SVGAGI come from the germline V gene (reference sequence). The CDR3 extends over 12 amino acids. This chain's CDR3 is CASTQFNYGYTF. The CDR3 coding sequence is TGTGCCAGCACCCAGTTTAACTATGGCTACACCTTC.

This chain connects TRBV19 to TRBJ1-3; possible D gene TRBD1, 5 bases. Germline lookup yields CDR1 LNHDA and CDR2 SQIVND (reference sequence). The CDR3 is 13 amino acids. V was clipped by 10 bases and J by 2 bases, with 12 bases between them. The CDR3: CATTGGAGNTIYF. The CDR3 DNA is TGTGCCACCACCGGAGGGGCTGGAAACACCATATATTTT. The full variable domain, completed using reference TRBV19 and TRBJ1-3, is DGGITQSPKYLFRKEGQNVTLSCEQNLNHDAMYWYRQDPGQGLRLIYYSQIVNDFQKGDIAEGYSVSREKKESFPLTVTSAQKNPTAFYLCATTGGAGNTIYFGEGSWLTVV.

The rearrangement joins TRBV7-9 to TRBJ1-5; D not certain. V lost 0 bases and J lost 7, with 7 bases in between. Germline CDR1 is SEHNR and CDR2 is FQNEAQ (reference sequence). This CDR3 comprises 13 residues. As DNA, the CDR3 is TGTGCCAGCAGCTTAGCTCCTTCGCAGCCCCAGCATTTT. This gives the protein CASSLAPSQPQHF.

The chain joins TRBV4-1 to TRBJ1-5; 7 positions agree with TRBD1. Germline V CDR1 and CDR2: MGHRA, YSYEKL. The CDR3 runs 18 residues. J lost 0 bases, V lost 2 bases, and 10 bases had no gene match. CDR3 nucleotide sequence: TGCGCCAGCAGCCAATTCGGGCAGGGGGAGAATAGCAATCAGCCCCAGCATTTT. It translates to CASSQFGQGENSNQPQHF.

V gene TRBV2 combines with J gene TRBJ2-6; D possibly corresponds to TRBD2 (7 bases). There are 14 residues in the CDR3. V lost 11 bases, J lost 2 bases, and 13 bases lay in between. Germline loops: CDR1 SNHLY, CDR2 FYNNEI. CDR3 coding DNA: TGTGCCGAGGGGGGGGCCCCTGGGGCCAACGTCCTGACTTTC. Amino acids: CAEGGAPGANVLTF.

The V call is TRBV10-3, the J call TRBJ1-5, with 11 bases lining up with TRBD1. The CDR3 is 15 amino acids. The germline V gene has CDR1 ENHRY and CDR2 SYGVKD. After removal of 6 bases from V and 4 bases from J, the junction contained 5 bases not matched to a gene. The CDR3 region has the DNA TGTGCCATCAGGGCGGGACAGGGGGTAAATCAGCCCCAGCATTTT. This encodes CAIRAGQGVNQPQHF.

V is TRBV6-6 and J is TRBJ1-2; unclear D gene. The CDR3 extends over 10 amino acids. Germline CDR1 reads MNHNY; CDR2 reads SVGAGI (reference sequence). The ends were cut back, 8 bases at V and 7 bases at J, with 8 bases in the middle. In DNA form, the CDR3 reads TGTGCCAGCTCCCTCAGTGGCTACACCTTC. This sequence encodes CASSLSGYTF.

The chain is built from TRBV6-5 and TRBJ2-5, with TRBD2 identical over 7 bases. The CDR3 has 14 residues. CDR1 is MNHEY and CDR2 is SVGAGI in the germline V gene. V lost 11 bases and J lost 3; bases outside the gene matches: 12. The CDR3 region is CAGQSGERKETQYF. The CDR3 DNA is TGTGCCGGCCAGAGCGGGGAAAGGAAAGAGACCCAGTACTTC.

The gene calls are TRBV19 and TRBJ2-5, with a tentative D call TRBD1 (7 bases). The CDR3 is 14 residues long. With 3 bases removed from V and 4 bases from J, the gap between germline ends came to 12 bases. The germline V gene encodes CDR1 LNHDA and CDR2 SQIVND (reference sequence). The CDR3, as DNA: TGTGCCAGTAGTATGGACAGGCGGGGAGAGACCCAGTACTTC. It translates to CASSMDRRGETQYF.

CDR3 nucleotides: TGTGCCAGCAGCTTAAACCGGGACTCCGGGGAGCTGTTTTTT. Protein: CASSLNRDSGELFF. The chain recombines TRBV7-9 with TRBJ2-2; D is perhaps TRBD2 (6 bases). Trimming pared 2 bases from V and 6 bases from J, leaving 10 bases between. Germline V gives CDR1 SEHNR, CDR2 FQNEAQ (reference sequence). CDR3 size: 14 residues.

The chain carries TRBV5-1 and TRBJ2-2; D gene ambiguous. The CDR3 runs to 13 residues. V was cut by 4 bases and J by 6 bases, with 10 bases left in between. Germline lookup yields CDR1 SGHRS and CDR2 YFSETQ. CDR3 sequence (DNA): TGCGCCAGCAGCCTCAAGCCGGCCGGGGAGCTGTTTTTT. This encodes CASSLKPAGELFF.

The chain carries TRBV9 and TRBJ2-3, with 11 bases aligning to TRBD2. This CDR3 spans 18 amino acids. CDR1 SGDLS and CDR2 YYNGEE come from the germline V gene. The V segment lost 0 bases and the J segment 0 bases; nucleotides outside the gene matches: 6. The CDR3 sequence: CASSVGPRLAGSTDTQYF. DNA for the CDR3: TGTGCCAGCAGCGTAGGCCCCAGACTAGCGGGGAGCACAGATACGCAGTATTTT.

DNA for the CDR3: TGTGCCAGCAGTTACTCGCCCCGCCCTCGGGGAGATACGCAGTATTTT. Its translation is CASSYSPRPRGDTQYF. The rearrangement links TRBV6-5 to TRBJ2-3, with D perhaps TRBD2 (5 bases). Trimming removed 0 bases at V and 5 bases at J, with 15 bases between. This CDR3 is built from 16 residues. Germline lookup yields CDR1 MNHEY and CDR2 SVGAGI.

The J gene is TRBJ2-3, the V gene TRBV4-1, with 10 bases identical to TRBD2. From germline, CDR1 is MGHRA and CDR2 YSYEKL. J gave up 5 bases and V 0 bases, and 5 bases lay outside the gene matches. The CDR3 loop spans 16 amino acids. As DNA, the CDR3 is TGCGCCAGCAGCCAAGAGCCAGCGGGGGGGCTAGATACGCAGTATTTT. Amino acids: CASSQEPAGGLDTQYF.

In its sample, this clone was seen once. CDR3 residues: CASRSGGSGELFF. CDR3 DNA: TGCGCCAGCAGGTCGGGTGGCTCCGGGGAGCTGTTTTTT. The chain carries TRBV5-1 and TRBJ2-2; D call uncertain. This CDR3 is 13 amino acids long. The V end was cut by 5 bases, the J end by 6 bases, with 11 bases between. CDR1 is SGHRS and CDR2 is YFSETQ in the germline V gene.

The chain has TRBV6-5 and TRBJ1-2; 9 bases match TRBD1. The V segment lost 6 bases and the J segment 4 bases; nucleotides outside the gene matches: 3. Germline V gene lookup returns CDR1 MNHEY and CDR2 SVGAGI. This CDR3 is 13 amino acids long. The CDR3 sequence: CASRTTGGYGYTF. For the CDR3, the DNA is TGTGCCAGCAGAACGACAGGGGGCTATGGCTACACCTTC.

The rearrangement links TRBV6-5 to TRBJ1-5; perhaps TRBD1 as D (6 bases). This CDR3 has 13 residues. V gave up 6 bases and J gave up 5 bases, with 11 bases separating them. Germline V lookup: CDR1 MNHEY, CDR2 SVGAGI. The CDR3 loop is CASRRQVDQPQHF. The CDR3 nucleotides read TGTGCCAGCAGAAGACAGGTGGATCAGCCCCAGCATTTT.

V gene TRBV28 combines with J gene TRBJ2-2; D is perhaps TRBD1 (6 bases). The CDR3 spans 18 residues. Germline values: CDR1 MDHEN, CDR2 SYDVKM. With 6 bases removed from V and 1 base from J, the gap between germline ends came to 21 bases. The CDR3 nucleotides are TGTGCCAGCAGAACCGGGACATTCAAGGCTATGAACACCGGGGAGCTGTTTTTT. Its protein product is CASRTGTFKAMNTGELFF. The full variable domain, with the rest looked up from reference TRBV28 and TRBJ2-2, is DVKVTQSSRYLVKRTGEKVFLECVQDMDHENMFWYRQDPGLGLRLIYFSYDVKMKEKGDIPEGYSVSREKKERFSLILESASTNQTSMYLCASRTGTFKAMNTGELFFGEGSRLTVL.

The chain employs TRBV18 and TRBJ1-4; tentative D call: TRBD1 (5 bases). Looked up from germline, CDR1 is KGHSH and CDR2 is LQKENI. CDR3 length: 13 residues. The V end lost 5 bases, the J end lost 4 bases, and 8 bases lay between the germline ends. In DNA form, the CDR3 reads TGTGCCAGCTCAAAGGGGATTAATGAAAAACTGTTTTTT. It is translated as CASSKGINEKLFF.

The chain is built from TRBV7-3 and TRBJ2-5, with D tentatively TRBD2 (6 bases). V was clipped by 2 bases and J by 4 bases, with 8 bases between them. The germline V gene has CDR1 SGHTA and CDR2 FQGTGA. The CDR3 length is 13 residues. CDR3 loop: CASSLLGGETQYF. The CDR3 nucleotides are TGTGCCAGCAGCTTATTGGGGGGAGAGACCCAGTACTTC.

A single count supports this clone. The rearrangement links TRBV5-1 to TRBJ2-2; tentatively, D is TRBD1 (5 bases). This CDR3 has 14 amino acids. The V and J ends lost 4 bases and 1 base respectively, with 8 bases between them. Germline V CDR1 and CDR2: SGHRS, YFSETQ. In DNA form, the CDR3 reads TGCGCCAGCAGCCCACAGGAGAACACCGGGGAGCTGTTTTTT. Its protein is CASSPQENTGELFF.

V and J are TRBV5-1 and TRBJ2-1, with 8 bases identical to TRBD2. The V gene end was trimmed by 9 bases and the J gene end by 3 bases; junction bases not matched to a gene: 11. The CDR3 sequence is 15 residues long. The V gene's germline CDR1 is SGHRS and CDR2 YFSETQ. The CDR3 sequence: CATSGTGLDYNEQFF. The CDR3 bases are TGCGCCACCTCCGGTACGGGACTAGACTACAATGAGCAGTTCTTC.

The chain uses TRBV12-5 and TRBJ2-1, with 8 bases lining up with TRBD1. The trim removed 1 base at V and 13 bases at J, leaving 9 bases unmatched. Germline lookup yields CDR1 LGHNT and CDR2 FRNRAP. The CDR3 is 14 amino acids. In DNA form, the CDR3 reads TGTGCTAGTGGTTTGGCGACAGGGGCAATCCCCCAGTTCTTC. This encodes CASGLATGAIPQFF.

This clone was detected only a few times. This chain connects TRBV5-1 to TRBJ2-6, with D perhaps TRBD2 (6 bases). V gave up 5 bases and J gave up 0 bases, with 12 bases separating them. Germline V gives CDR1 SGHRS, CDR2 YFSETQ. This CDR3 has 16 amino acids. The CDR3 sequence is CASSGTAFSGANVLTF. As DNA, the CDR3 is TGCGCCAGCAGTGGGACTGCTTTCTCTGGGGCCAACGTCCTGACTTTC.